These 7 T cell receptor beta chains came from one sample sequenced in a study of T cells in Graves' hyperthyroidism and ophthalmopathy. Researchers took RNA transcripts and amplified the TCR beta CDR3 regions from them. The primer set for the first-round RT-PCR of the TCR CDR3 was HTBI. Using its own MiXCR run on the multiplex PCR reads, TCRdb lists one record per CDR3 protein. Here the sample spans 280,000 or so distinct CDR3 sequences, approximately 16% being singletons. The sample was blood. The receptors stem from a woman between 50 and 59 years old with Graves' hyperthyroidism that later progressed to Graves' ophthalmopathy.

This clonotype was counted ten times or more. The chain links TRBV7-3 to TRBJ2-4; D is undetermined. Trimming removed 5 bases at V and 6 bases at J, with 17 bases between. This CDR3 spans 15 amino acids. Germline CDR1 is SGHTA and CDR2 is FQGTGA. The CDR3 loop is CASSVGPSKGNIQYF. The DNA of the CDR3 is TGTGCCAGCAGCGTAGGACCCTCCAAGGGAAACATTCAGTACTTC.

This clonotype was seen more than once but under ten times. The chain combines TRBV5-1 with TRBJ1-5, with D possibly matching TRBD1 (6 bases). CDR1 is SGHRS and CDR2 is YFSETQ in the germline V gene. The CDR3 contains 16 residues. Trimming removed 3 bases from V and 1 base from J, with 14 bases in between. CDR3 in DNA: TGCGCCAGCAGCTCCGGGGGGGCCGAGAGCAATCAGCCCCAGCATTTT. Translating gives CASSSGGAESNQPQHF.

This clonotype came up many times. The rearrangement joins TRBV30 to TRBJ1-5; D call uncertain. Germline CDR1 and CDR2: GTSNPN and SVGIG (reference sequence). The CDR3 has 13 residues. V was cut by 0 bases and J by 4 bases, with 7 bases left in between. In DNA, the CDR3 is TGTGCCTGGAGTGTAGACGGAAATCAGCCCCAGCATTTT. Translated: CAWSVDGNQPQHF.

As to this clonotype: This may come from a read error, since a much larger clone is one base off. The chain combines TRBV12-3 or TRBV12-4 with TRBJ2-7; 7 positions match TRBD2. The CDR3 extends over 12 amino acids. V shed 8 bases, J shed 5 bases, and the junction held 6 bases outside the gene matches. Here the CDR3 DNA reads TGTGCCAGCCGGGAGGAGGCCCACGAGCAGTACTTC. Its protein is CASREEAHEQYF.

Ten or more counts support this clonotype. The CDR3 region is CASRRTGGNEQFF. Here the CDR3 DNA reads TGTGCCAGCAGGCGGACAGGGGGCAATGAGCAGTTCTTC. The rearrangement links TRBV6-1 to TRBJ2-1, with 10 positions matching TRBD1. Germline V gives CDR1 MNHNS, CDR2 SASEGT. The CDR3 is made up of 13 amino acids. V shed 6 bases, J shed 6 bases, and the junction held 2 bases outside the gene matches.

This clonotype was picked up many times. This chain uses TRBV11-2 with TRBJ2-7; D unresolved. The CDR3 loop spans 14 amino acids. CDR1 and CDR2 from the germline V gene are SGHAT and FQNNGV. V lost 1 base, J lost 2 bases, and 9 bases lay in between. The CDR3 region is CASSLAGRTYEQYF. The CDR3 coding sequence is TGTGCCAGCAGCTTAGCTGGGCGGACCTACGAGCAGTACTTC.

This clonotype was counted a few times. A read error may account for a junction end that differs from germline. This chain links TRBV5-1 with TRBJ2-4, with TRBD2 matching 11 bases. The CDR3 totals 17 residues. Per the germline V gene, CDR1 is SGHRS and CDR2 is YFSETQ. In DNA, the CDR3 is TGCGCCAGCAGCGTACTAGCGGGAGCTGGGGCCAAAAACACTCAGTACTTC. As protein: CASSVLAGAGAKNTQYF.